A selection of T cell receptor beta chains follows, all from one sample in a study of blood T cell repertoires in COVID-19. Method: immunoSEQ multiplex PCR; TCRdb's copy keeps in-frame clones and lacks some. The sample contains some 460,000 clones, around 89% of which appear only once. The material sequenced was peripheral blood. The receptor set was obtained from a woman under 40 with acute or convalescent COVID-19. CDR3s include the opening cysteine and the closing phenylalanine or tryptophan. A D gene is named only where the DNA matches it firmly. The listing skips clone size in some rows; elsewhere it reads once, few, many or a size class.

cdr3_length,d_call,v_call,j_call,clone_size,cdr3_aa,cdr3_nt
19,TRBD2,TRBV5-1,TRBJ2-1,.,CASSLGLAGGRSTYNEQFF,TGCGCCAGCAGCTTGGGGCTAGCGGGGGGGCGCAGCACCTACAATGAGCAGTTCTTC
13,TRBD1,TRBV12-3/TRBV12-4,TRBJ2-5,.,CASSVQGLETQYF,TGTGCCAGCAGCGTACAGGGGTTAGAGACCCAGTACTTC
15,TRBD1,TRBV9,TRBJ1-1,.,CASSARDSRGTEAFF,TGTGCCAGCAGCGCCAGGGACAGTCGAGGCACTGAAGCTTTCTTT
15,.,TRBV27,TRBJ2-3,.,CASSEADTYTDTQYF,TGTGCCAGCAGCGAAGCTGACACCTACACAGATACGCAGTATTTT
16,.,TRBV4-1,TRBJ2-7,.,CASSQESGRVTYEQYF,TGCGCCAGCAGCCAAGAGTCCGGGAGAGTGACCTACGAGCAGTACTTC
12,.,TRBV12-3/TRBV12-4,TRBJ1-1,.,CASSFRGSEAFF,TGTGCCAGCAGTTTTAGGGGCTCTGAAGCTTTCTTT
14,TRBD1,TRBV30,TRBJ1-6,.,CAWTVQGVRSPLHF,TGTGCCTGGACTGTGCAGGGGGTTCGGTCACCCCTCCACTTT
16,.,TRBV11-2,TRBJ2-2,.,CASSLVLGAHTGELFF,TGTGCCAGCAGCTTAGTGCTGGGGGCACACACCGGGGAGCTGTTTTTT
16,.,TRBV3-1/TRBV3-2,TRBJ2-1,.,CASSQPSRGLRDEQFF,TGTGCCAGCAGCCAACCATCCAGGGGTTTGAGAGATGAGCAGTTCTTC
13,.,TRBV6-1,TRBJ1-1,.,CASSEMPGTEAFF,TGTGCCAGCAGTGAAATGCCCGGGACTGAAGCTTTCTTT
15,.,TRBV10-1,TRBJ2-3,once,CASSEGGAGTDTQYF,TGCGCCAGCAGTGAGGGGGGGGCCGGCACAGATACGCAGTATTTT
15,TRBD2,TRBV3-1/TRBV3-2,TRBJ2-3,.,CASSQATSNADTQYF,TGTGCCAGCAGCCAAGCGACTAGCAACGCAGATACGCAGTATTTT
17,TRBD2,TRBV2,TRBJ2-5,.,CASGLLAQRMLRETQYF,TGTGCCAGCGGACTACTAGCGCAGAGGATGCTTCGGGAGACCCAGTACTTC
12,TRBD1,TRBV30,TRBJ1-1,.,CALGTGYGEAFF,TGTGCCCTCGGGACAGGGTATGGTGAAGCTTTCTTT
15,TRBD2,TRBV3-1/TRBV3-2,TRBJ2-1,.,CASSLGGGGRYEQFF,TGTGCCAGCAGCCTTGGCGGGGGGGGCAGGTATGAGCAGTTCTTC
14,TRBD1,TRBV7-2,TRBJ2-5,.,CASSRPGQQETQYF,TGTGCCAGCAGCCGTCCGGGACAGCAAGAGACCCAGTACTTC
13,TRBD1,TRBV2,TRBJ1-2,.,CASSGTGGHGYTF,TGTGCCAGCAGTGGAACAGGGGGCCATGGCTACACCTTC
13,.,TRBV27,TRBJ1-1,.,CASSPGGRREAFF,TGTGCCAGCAGCCCCGGTGGCAGGCGAGAAGCTTTCTTT
14,TRBD2,TRBV3-1/TRBV3-2,TRBJ2-7,.,CASSQVGGSYEQYF,TGTGCCAGCAGCCAAGTGGGAGGGTCCTACGAGCAGTACTTC
16,TRBD1,TRBV11-2,TRBJ2-5,.,CASSSVPGQGRETQYF,TGTGCCAGCAGCTCTGTGCCGGGACAGGGGCGAGAGACCCAGTACTTC
16,.,TRBV6-5,TRBJ2-7,.,CASSYSGLVPSYEQYF,TGTGCCAGCAGTTACTCGGGGCTGGTTCCCTCCTACGAGCAGTACTTC
18,TRBD1,TRBV9,TRBJ2-5,.,CASSGGKGGTGFSETQYF,TGTGCCAGCAGCGGAGGGAAGGGCGGGACAGGGTTTTCTGAGACCCAGTACTTC
16,TRBD1,TRBV10-3,TRBJ2-2,.,CAINGLRGRDAGELFF,TGTGCCATCAACGGCCTCAGGGGGCGGGACGCCGGGGAGCTGTTTTTT
14,.,TRBV18,TRBJ2-3,.,CASSPARATDTQYF,TGTGCCAGCTCACCAGCGCGGGCCACAGATACGCAGTATTTT
16,TRBD1,TRBV11-2,TRBJ1-4,.,CASSSTTTGWGEKLFF,TGTGCCAGCAGCTCGACAACGACAGGGTGGGGTGAAAAACTGTTTTTT
16,TRBD1,TRBV15,TRBJ2-1,.,CATSRQGVGAYNEQFF,TGTGCCACCAGTAGACAGGGGGTTGGGGCCTACAATGAGCAGTTCTTC
16,TRBD2,TRBV9,TRBJ2-3,.,CASSVGLAGGTDTQYF,TGTGCCAGCAGCGTCGGACTAGCGGGGGGCACAGATACGCAGTATTTT
14,TRBD2,TRBV7-2,TRBJ2-3,.,CASSPGVSGNTQYF,TGTGCCAGCAGTCCCGGGGTGAGCGGGAATACGCAGTATTTT
16,TRBD1,TRBV6-1,TRBJ1-1,.,CASSVGRGLMNTEAFF,TGTGCCAGCAGTGTGGGCAGGGGGCTTATGAACACTGAAGCTTTCTTT
14,TRBD2,TRBV11-2,TRBJ2-1,.,CAIPGRVGENEQFF,TGTGCCATCCCTGGGAGGGTAGGGGAGAATGAGCAGTTCTTC
14,TRBD1,TRBV25-1,TRBJ2-1,.,CASSADRGYNEQFF,TGTGCCAGCAGTGCAGACAGGGGTTACAATGAGCAGTTCTTC
13,.,TRBV21-1,TRBJ1-5,.,CAFGQGGNQPQHF,TGTGCCTTCGGACAGGGAGGAAATCAGCCCCAGCATTTT
12,TRBD1,TRBV19,TRBJ1-2,few,CASFAGGHGYTF,TGTGCCAGTTTCGCAGGGGGACATGGCTACACCTTC
14,.,TRBV7-2,TRBJ1-2,.,CASTRDTTNYGYTF,TGTGCCAGCACCAGGGACACGACTAACTATGGCTACACCTTC
15,.,TRBV9,TRBJ2-5,.,CASSGGGHPQETQYF,TGTGCCAGCAGCGGCGGGGGACACCCCCAAGAGACCCAGTACTTC
14,.,TRBV2,TRBJ2-3,.,CASSEPGLTDTQYF,TGTGCCAGCAGTGAACCCGGGTTGACAGATACGCAGTATTTT
13,TRBD1,TRBV6-5,TRBJ2-5,.,CASSQGVGETQYF,TGTGCCAGCAGCCAGGGGGTCGGGGAGACCCAGTACTTC
15,TRBD1,TRBV7-2,TRBJ2-2,once,CASSFWQGAGGELFF,TGTGCCAGCAGCTTCTGGCAGGGGGCAGGTGGGGAGCTGTTTTTT
17,TRBD2,TRBV19,TRBJ2-7,.,CASSIAQTSGGAYEQYF,TGTGCCAGTAGTATAGCCCAGACTAGCGGGGGAGCCTACGAGCAGTACTTC
14,TRBD1,TRBV30,TRBJ1-3,once,CAWRGRGRGNTIYF,TGTGCCTGGAGGGGAAGGGGGCGAGGAAACACCATATATTTT